A selection of T cell receptor beta chains follows, all from one sample in a study of cytomegalovirus exposure and HLA in healthy donors. The assay was immunoSEQ multiplex PCR, and TCRdb's table has in-frame clones only and misses some. This table has fewer than 130,000 clones, 76% appearing once. Sequenced: PBMCs. The source of these receptors is a man between 25 and 39 years old in good health and CMV-seropositive. CDR3s leave out the opening cysteine and the closing phenylalanine or tryptophan. The size entry is marked missing in some rows and otherwise reads once, few, many or a size class.

j_call: TRBJ1-6; clone_size: -; v_call: TRBV9; cdr3_aa: ASQRGLNTYNSPLH
j_call: TRBJ1-2; clone_size: -; v_call: TRBV28; cdr3_aa: ASSFPQGAYGYT
j_call: TRBJ2-3; clone_size: few; v_call: TRBV13; cdr3_aa: ASSGRAGGPSPDTQY
j_call: TRBJ2-7; clone_size: once; v_call: TRBV2; cdr3_aa: ASTGTGGYEQY
j_call: TRBJ2-5; clone_size: -; v_call: TRBV19; cdr3_aa: ASSISSGGNRGKVQETQY
j_call: TRBJ1-6; clone_size: -; v_call: TRBV7-9; cdr3_aa: ASGANGGNSPLH
j_call: TRBJ2-7; clone_size: few; v_call: TRBV28; cdr3_aa: ASSLTGVEQY
j_call: TRBJ2-7; clone_size: -; v_call: TRBV7-2; cdr3_aa: ASSPGLSYEQY
j_call: TRBJ2-3; clone_size: -; v_call: TRBV28; cdr3_aa: ASGGTGRYTQY
j_call: TRBJ1-2; clone_size: few; v_call: TRBV4-3; cdr3_aa: ASSQGGGHGYT
j_call: TRBJ1-2; clone_size: -; v_call: TRBV6-5; cdr3_aa: ASSPGGGSYGYT
j_call: TRBJ2-1; clone_size: few; v_call: TRBV7-8; cdr3_aa: ASSPHMVQGNEQF
j_call: TRBJ1-1; clone_size: -; v_call: TRBV10-3; cdr3_aa: AIRDRTGDLGTEAF
j_call: TRBJ2-1; clone_size: few; v_call: TRBV5-4; cdr3_aa: ASSLGLAAYNEQF
j_call: TRBJ2-5; clone_size: -; v_call: TRBV6-6; cdr3_aa: ASSGPSDSAGDQY
j_call: TRBJ2-5; clone_size: -; v_call: TRBV28; cdr3_aa: ASSGSPGSGRETQY
j_call: TRBJ2-5; clone_size: once; v_call: TRBV18; cdr3_aa: ASSPPGSGETQY
j_call: TRBJ2-2; clone_size: few; v_call: TRBV6-1; cdr3_aa: ASSDRGANTGELF
j_call: TRBJ2-3; clone_size: -; v_call: TRBV6-1; cdr3_aa: ASSVAGARGDTQY
j_call: TRBJ2-2; clone_size: few; v_call: TRBV28; cdr3_aa: ASSAKGLAGGRRGTGELF
j_call: TRBJ2-5; clone_size: -; v_call: TRBV6-5; cdr3_aa: ASSTNPGGRETQY
j_call: TRBJ1-1; clone_size: -; v_call: TRBV18; cdr3_aa: ASSRDRENTEAF
j_call: TRBJ2-7; clone_size: -; v_call: TRBV15; cdr3_aa: ATSSDLDTTYEQY
j_call: TRBJ1-3; clone_size: -; v_call: TRBV9; cdr3_aa: ASSSPGDSGNTIY
j_call: TRBJ2-7; clone_size: -; v_call: TRBV21-1; cdr3_aa: ASRGQRDYEQY